This T cell receptor beta chain is drawn from a study of CD8 T cells in ankylosing spondylitis. V was pared by 0 bases and J by 4 bases, with 9 bases of the junction left unmatched. The germline V gene encodes CDR1 DFQATT and CDR2 SNEGSKA (reference sequence). The CDR3 has 15 residues. Generation of TCR beta libraries employed quantitative 5'-RACE incorporating molecular barcodes. TCRdb recomputed calls from the 5' RACE reads with MiXCR, one row per CDR3 protein. Of some 700,000 distinct CDR3 sequences listed, under 20% were seen once; the top ten hold 19%. Whole-study results and caveats: Apparently characteristic of ankylosing spondylitis blood was a TCR beta motif (about 8 highly homologous variants). Some motif variants were previously reported in reactive arthritis synovial fluid and blood. Disease-linked clones reportedly concentrated significantly in matched ankylosing spondylitis synovial fluid. In peripheral blood, disease-linked CD8+ clones occurred at relatively low frequencies.

In this sample, this clonotype turned up many times. Its antigen is undetermined. The chain couples TRBV20-1 to TRBJ2-7; the match to TRBD2 covers 7 bases. The sequenced sample consisted of blood, either unsorted or a sorted T cell fraction (not recorded which). The TCR comes from a male donor with ankylosing spondylitis. Here the CDR3 DNA reads TGCAGTGCTAGAGATCGGCGGGAGCCGGGTTACGAGCAGTACTTC. This codes for CSARDRREPGYEQYF.